Each of the 21 T cell receptor beta chains below was sequenced from the same sample in a study of blood T cell repertoires in COVID-19. Here immunoSEQ multiplex PCR was the method, and the copy in TCRdb shows in-frame clones only, minus some. Of 260,000 or so clones in the sample, approximately 86% were seen once. Material for sequencing was PBMCs or T cells enriched from blood (not recorded which). The receptors were gathered from a woman in her twenties or thirties with acute COVID-19.

This chain connects TRBV27 to TRBJ2-1, with 7 bases aligning to TRBD1. Per the germline V gene, CDR1 is MNHEY and CDR2 is SMNVEV (reference sequence). The ends lost 1 base at V and 1 base at J; junction bases unmatched: 4. The CDR3 totals 16 residues. The CDR3 DNA follows: TGTGCCAGCAGTTTATGGCCACAGGGGTCCTACAATGAGCAGTTCTTC. Its protein is CASSLWPQGSYNEQFF.

This chain uses TRBV5-5 with TRBJ2-5; TRBD2 is a possible D gene (6 bases). Trimming removed 5 bases from V and 7 bases from J, with 18 bases in between. CDR3 size: 14 residues. Germline CDR1 reads SGHKS; CDR2 reads YYEKEE (reference sequence). Here the CDR3 reads CASSPPYGEATQYF. As DNA, the CDR3 is TGTGCCAGCAGTCCGCCCTACGGGGAGGCGACCCAGTACTTC.

This clone has a single count. J is TRBJ1-6 and V is TRBV10-2; 8 positions agree with TRBD1. The CDR3 totals 15 residues. Germline CDR1 reads WSHSY; CDR2 reads SAAADI. The V and J ends lost 2 bases and 9 bases, in that order; junction bases with no gene match: 6. The CDR3 loop is CASSEQGAKGSPLHF. CDR3 DNA: TGCGCCAGCAGTGAGCAGGGGGCAAAGGGTTCACCCCTCCACTTT.

The genes are TRBV6-5 and TRBJ1-6; 7 bases are shared with TRBD1. V dropped 1 base and J dropped 5; count of bases not matched to a gene: 5. The CDR3 is 16 residues long. Germline CDR1 and CDR2: MNHEY and SVGAGI. CDR3 loop: CASSYFGTANNSPLHF. As DNA, the CDR3 is TGTGCCAGCAGTTACTTCGGGACAGCGAATAATTCACCCCTCCACTTT.

The V call is TRBV30, the J call TRBJ1-1; possible D gene TRBD1, 5 bases. Trimming took 0 bases from V and 2 from J, leaving 16 bases between them. CDR3 length: 16 amino acids. Germline V lookup: CDR1 GTSNPN, CDR2 SVGIG (reference sequence). This chain's CDR3 is CAWSVFRVRGNTEAFF. The CDR3 DNA reads TGTGCCTGGAGTGTATTCAGGGTACGCGGTAACACTGAAGCTTTCTTT.

This chain links TRBV6-4 with TRBJ2-3; weak D call: TRBD1 (6 bases). Germline V gene data show CDR1 as MRHNA and CDR2 as SNTAGT. Trimming took 4 bases from V and 0 from J, leaving 8 bases between them. CDR3 size: 14 residues. The CDR3 loop is CASSVDSSTDTQYF. The CDR3 DNA reads as TGTGCCAGCAGTGTGGACAGTAGCACAGATACGCAGTATTTT.

The V gene is TRBV19, the J gene TRBJ1-5, with unresolved D. CDR3 size: 12 residues. V was trimmed by 9 bases and J by 4 bases, leaving 10 bases between them. The germline V gene has CDR1 LNHDA and CDR2 SQIVND (reference sequence). CDR3 region: CASGELNQPQHF. CDR3 bases: TGTGCCAGCGGGGAGCTTAATCAGCCCCAGCATTTT.

In its sample, this clone was seen a few times. The V call is TRBV19, the J call TRBJ2-1; 8 nucleotides line up with TRBD1. The CDR3 extends over 15 amino acids. Germline V gives CDR1 LNHDA, CDR2 SQIVND (reference sequence). Trimming took 1 base from V and 10 from J; bases not matched to a gene: 9. CDR3: CASSIGGQGATEQFF. The CDR3 DNA is TGTGCCAGTAGTATAGGGGGGCAGGGGGCAACCGAGCAGTTCTTC. Variable domain in full (rest from reference TRBV19 and TRBJ2-1): DGGITQSPKYLFRKEGQNVTLSCEQNLNHDAMYWYRQDPGQGLRLIYYSQIVNDFQKGDIAEGYSVSREKKESFPLTVTSAQKNPTAFYLCASSIGGQGATEQFFGPGTRLTVL.

The rearrangement uses TRBV4-3 and TRBJ1-4; tentative D call: TRBD1 (6 bases). V gave up 5 bases and J gave up 4 bases, with 17 bases separating them. The CDR3 has 16 residues. Germline lookup yields CDR1 LGHNA and CDR2 YSLEER. CDR3 protein: CASSSLRTGYNEKLFF. CDR3 sequence (DNA): TGCGCCAGCAGCTCCCTCCGAACAGGGTATAATGAAAAACTGTTTTTT.

The table lists this clone with a few counts. The rearrangement uses TRBV7-2 and TRBJ2-1; no firm D call. V shed 0 bases and J shed 4 bases, with 7 bases lying between them. The germline CDR1 and CDR2 sequences are SGHTA and FQGNSA. This CDR3 region has 14 residues. The CDR3 loop is CASSLAPEYNEQFF. CDR3 sequence (DNA): TGTGCCAGCAGCTTAGCGCCGGAGTACAATGAGCAGTTCTTC.

This clone was seen a handful of times. V and J are TRBV11-2 and TRBJ2-7, with D possibly matching TRBD1 (5 bases). CDR3 length: 14 amino acids. In germline, CDR1 is SGHAT, CDR2 FQNNGV. Trimming stripped 1 base from V and 4 bases from J, with 11 bases between. CDR3 nucleotide sequence: TGTGCCAGCAGCTTAGGCACGCAGGGATACGAGCAGTACTTC. Encoded protein: CASSLGTQGYEQYF.

In this sample, this clone turned up once. The genes are TRBV11-3 and TRBJ1-5; 7 bases are shared with TRBD1. The V gene's germline CDR1 is SGHNT and CDR2 YENEEA. This CDR3 is 18 amino acids long. Trimming took 1 base from V and 0 from J; bases not matched to a gene: 9. The CDR3 nucleotides are TGTGCCAGCAGCTTAGCCCCAAGGACAGGATATAGCAATCAGCCCCAGCATTTT. As protein: CASSLAPRTGYSNQPQHF. Complete variable domain (other parts from reference TRBV11-3 and TRBJ1-5): EAGVVQSPRYKIIEKKQPVAFWCNPISGHNTLYWYLQNLGQGPELLIRYENEEAVDDSQLPKDRFSAERLKGVDSTLKIQPAELGDSAVYLCASSLAPRTGYSNQPQHFGDGTRLSIL.

The chain joins TRBV27 to TRBJ1-1, with 7 bases lining up with TRBD1. Germline loops: CDR1 MNHEY, CDR2 SMNVEV (reference sequence). CDR3 length equals 13 residues. Unmatched junction bases numbered 10, after V lost 3 bases and J lost 12 bases. The CDR3 DNA is TGTGCCAGCAGTTTCAACAGGGGATTAGAAACTTTCTTT. As protein: CASSFNRGLETFF.

The chain employs TRBV6-6 and TRBJ1-2; 10 bases match TRBD1. V gave up 8 bases and J gave up 3 bases; unmatched junction bases: 9. The CDR3 spans 15 residues. The germline gives CDR1 MNHNY, CDR2 SVGAGI (reference sequence). Written as DNA, the CDR3 is TGTGCCAGCCTCCCCGACAGGGGGCCATACTATGGCTACACCTTC. Its protein product is CASLPDRGPYYGYTF.

V and J are TRBV2 and TRBJ2-7; D unclear. Germline loops: CDR1 SNHLY, CDR2 FYNNEI. Between the trimmed V and J ends, which lost 4 bases and 2 bases, there was a span of 12 bases. This CDR3 is built from 14 residues. Here the CDR3 reads CASSVALIPYEQYF. The CDR3 DNA follows: TGTGCCAGCAGTGTAGCACTAATACCCTACGAGCAGTACTTC. Supplemented by reference TRBV2 and TRBJ2-7, the full variable domain reads EPEVTQTPSHQVTQMGQEVILRCVPISNHLYFYWYRQILGQKVEFLVSFYNNEISEKSEIFDDQFSVERPDGSNFTLKIRSTKLEDSAMYFCASSVALIPYEQYFGPGTRLTVT.

The chain recombines TRBV4-2 with TRBJ2-2, with D perhaps matching TRBD2 (6 bases). CDR1 LGHNA and CDR2 YNFKEQ come from the germline V gene. The CDR3 has 18 amino acids. Trimming took off 4 bases at V and 5 bases at J, with 23 bases between the two ends. The CDR3 loop reads CASSPPRATDRGTGELFF. The CDR3, as DNA: TGTGCCAGCAGCCCTCCTCGGGCGACGGATCGGGGGACCGGGGAGCTGTTTTTT.

V is TRBV6-5 and J is TRBJ2-2, with TRBD2 identical over 10 bases. The CDR3 is 16 residues long. CDR1 is MNHEY and CDR2 is SVGAGI in the germline V gene. J was trimmed by 4 bases and V by 2 bases; bases with no gene match: 4. CDR3 protein: CASSYEAGGTTGELFF. The CDR3 nucleotides are TGTGCCAGCAGTTACGAAGCGGGGGGGACCACCGGGGAGCTGTTTTTT.

This clone was recorded a few times. The J gene is TRBJ1-2, the V gene TRBV7-8; maybe TRBD1 (5 bases). Germline CDR1 and CDR2: SGHVS and FQNEAQ. The CDR3 has 15 amino acids. Trimming removed 5 bases from V and 2 bases from J, with 15 bases in between. CDR3 loop: CASSRTGSANYGYTF. The DNA of the CDR3 is TGTGCCAGCAGCCGTACAGGTTCGGCCAACTATGGCTACACCTTC.

This clone was seen just once. The genes are TRBV11-2 and TRBJ2-3; 7 positions match TRBD2. The V and J ends lost 5 bases and 2 bases, in that order; junction bases with no gene match: 4. The V gene's germline CDR1 is SGHAT and CDR2 FQNNGV. This CDR3 has 14 amino acids. The CDR3 region has the DNA TGTGCCAGCAGCGTGCGGGGGACCACAGATACGCAGTATTTT. Residues: CASSVRGTTDTQYF.

The CDR3 is CASSWYREYKNTEAFF. The CDR3 DNA reads as TGCGCCAGCAGCTGGTACAGGGAATACAAGAACACTGAAGCTTTCTTT. V usage is TRBV5-1 and J usage is TRBJ1-1; D possibly corresponds to TRBD1 (6 bases). There are 16 residues in the CDR3. Trimming shortened V by 3 bases and J by 1 base, and 16 bases separated the two germline ends. CDR1 is SGHRS and CDR2 is YFSETQ in the germline V gene.

This sequence joins TRBV4-2 and TRBJ2-5; TRBD2 matches 11 bases. Germline-derived CDR1 and CDR2 are LGHNA and YNFKEQ. V lost 4 bases, J lost 2 bases, and 6 bases stayed unmatched. The CDR3 extends over 16 amino acids. For the CDR3, the DNA is TGTGCCAGCAGCCGATATATAGCGGGGGGGCAAGAGACCCAGTACTTC. This gives the protein CASSRYIAGGQETQYF.